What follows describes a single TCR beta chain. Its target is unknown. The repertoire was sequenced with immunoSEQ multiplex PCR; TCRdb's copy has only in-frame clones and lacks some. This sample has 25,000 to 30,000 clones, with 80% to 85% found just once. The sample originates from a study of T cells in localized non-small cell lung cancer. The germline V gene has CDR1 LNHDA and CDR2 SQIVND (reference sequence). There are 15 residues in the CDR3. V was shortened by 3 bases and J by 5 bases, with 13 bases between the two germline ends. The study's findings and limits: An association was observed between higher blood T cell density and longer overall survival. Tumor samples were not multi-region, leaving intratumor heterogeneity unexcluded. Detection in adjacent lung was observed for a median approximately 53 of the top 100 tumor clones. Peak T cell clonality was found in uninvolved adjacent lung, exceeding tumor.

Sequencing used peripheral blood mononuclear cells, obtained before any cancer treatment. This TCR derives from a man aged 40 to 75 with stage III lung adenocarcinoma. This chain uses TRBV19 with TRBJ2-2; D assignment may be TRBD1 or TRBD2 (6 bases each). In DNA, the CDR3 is TGTGCCAGTAGTATTATCGGGGGCCTTACCGGGGAGCTGTTTTTT. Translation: CASSIIGGLTGELFF.